These T cell receptor beta chains were read from a single sample in a study of blood T cell repertoires in COVID-19. Produced via immunoSEQ multiplex PCR; TCRdb's table is partial and in-frame only. Found here are 130,000 to 150,000 clones, roughly 83% of them singletons; the top ten hold 3%. Sequencing used peripheral blood. These receptor sequences come from a woman of 80 years or more with acute or convalescent COVID-19. The CDR3 runs from the conserved cysteine through the conserved F or W. D genes are given only for firm matches. Clone size appears in some rows only: once, few, many, or a class for an expanded clone.

clone_size	v_call	j_call	d_call	cdr3_nt	cdr3_aa
few	TRBV6-6	TRBJ1-1	.	TGTGCCAGCAGTTACTCGTATAACACTGAAGCTTTCTTT	CASSYSYNTEAFF
.	TRBV3-1/TRBV3-2	TRBJ2-1	.	TGTGCCAGCAGCCCATCCCCCCTAGCATACAATGAGCAGTTCTTC	CASSPSPLAYNEQFF
.	TRBV11-2	TRBJ1-2	.	TGTGCCAGCAGCTTAGTAACTGAAGCTAACTATGGCTACACCTTC	CASSLVTEANYGYTF
.	TRBV10-3	TRBJ1-5	TRBD1	TGTGCCATTGGACAGGCCGATAATCAGCCCCAGCATTTT	CAIGQADNQPQHF
.	TRBV21-1	TRBJ1-6	.	TGTGCCAGCAGCGAGAGGAGGGGGACAGGAGGTCATTTTAATTCACCCCTCCACTTT	CASSERRGTGGHFNSPLHF
once	TRBV3-1/TRBV3-2	TRBJ1-1	.	TGTGCCAGCAGCCAATCTTCAGGAGGCCCGTTCACTGAAGCTTTCTTT	CASSQSSGGPFTEAFF
.	TRBV24-1	TRBJ2-3	.	TGTGCCACCAGTGATCCCTCCCGCGGCACAGATACGCAGTATTTT	CATSDPSRGTDTQYF
.	TRBV5-5	TRBJ2-3	.	TGTGCCAGCAGCTTAGTTACTAGCACAGATACGCAGTATTTT	CASSLVTSTDTQYF
.	TRBV7-2	TRBJ1-1	.	TGTGCCAGCAGCCCTCACGGGTCCCCGTGGGCTGAAGCTTTCTTT	CASSPHGSPWAEAFF
.	TRBV5-4	TRBJ2-1	.	TGTGCCAGCAGCAGCCGCGCTTCCTTGTACTCCTACAATGAGCAGTTCTTC	CASSSRASLYSYNEQFF
.	TRBV19	TRBJ2-3	TRBD2	TGTGCCAGTCGGCGGGAGCTCACAGATACGCAGTATTTT	CASRRELTDTQYF
.	TRBV27	TRBJ2-7	.	TGTGCCAGCACCCGGTGGAGGGGTAGCAACGAGCAGTACTTC	CASTRWRGSNEQYF
.	TRBV27	TRBJ1-1	.	TGTGCCAGCAGCTACAGGGAATTCTCTGAAGCTTTCTTT	CASSYREFSEAFF
.	TRBV11-1	TRBJ2-4	TRBD2	TGTGCCAGCAGCCGATTGACTAGCGACATTCAGTACTTC	CASSRLTSDIQYF
.	TRBV4-1	TRBJ1-3	.	TGCGCCAGCAGCCAAGGGGGCAGGGGCGATAAAGGAAACACCATATATTTT	CASSQGGRGDKGNTIYF
once	TRBV3-1/TRBV3-2	TRBJ2-5	TRBD2	TGTGCCAGCAGCCTAGCGGGGGGAGACCAAGAGACCCAGTACTTC	CASSLAGGDQETQYF
.	TRBV19	TRBJ1-2	TRBD1	TGTGCCAGTAGTATAACTGGGACAGAAGGCTACACCTTC	CASSITGTEGYTF
.	TRBV29-1	TRBJ2-5	TRBD2	TGCAGCGTTGAAGGCCTATTCGGGGGGGAGACCCAGTACTTC	CSVEGLFGGETQYF
.	TRBV14	TRBJ1-2	.	TGTGCCAGCAGCCAAGAGGGCAGGGATGGATATGGCTACACCTTC	CASSQEGRDGYGYTF
.	TRBV4-1	TRBJ1-3	TRBD1	TGCGCCAGCAGCCAAGCTGGGACAGGGGGAGGAAACACCATATATTTT	CASSQAGTGGGNTIYF
.	TRBV2	TRBJ2-3	.	TGTGCCAGCAGTGATAGGGGGGGGGCGCGGAAGTATTTT	CASSDRGGARKYF